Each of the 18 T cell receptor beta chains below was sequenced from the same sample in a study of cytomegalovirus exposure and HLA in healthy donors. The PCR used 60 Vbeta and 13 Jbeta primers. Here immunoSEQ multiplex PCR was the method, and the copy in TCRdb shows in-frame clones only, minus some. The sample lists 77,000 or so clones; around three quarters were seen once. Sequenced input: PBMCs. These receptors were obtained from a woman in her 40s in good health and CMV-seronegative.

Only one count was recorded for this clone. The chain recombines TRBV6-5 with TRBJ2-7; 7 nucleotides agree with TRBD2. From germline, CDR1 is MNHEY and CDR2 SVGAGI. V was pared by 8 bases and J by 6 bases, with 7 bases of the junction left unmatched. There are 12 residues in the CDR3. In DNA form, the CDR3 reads TGTGCCAGCCCCGGGGGGTTTGGCGAGCAGTACTTC. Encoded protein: CASPGGFGEQYF.

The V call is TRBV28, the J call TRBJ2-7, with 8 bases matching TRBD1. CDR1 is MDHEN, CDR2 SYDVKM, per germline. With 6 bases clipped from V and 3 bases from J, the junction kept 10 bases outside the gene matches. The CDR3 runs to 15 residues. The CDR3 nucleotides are TGTGCCAGCAGCCGAACCGGGACAGGTCACTACGAGCAGTACTTC. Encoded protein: CASSRTGTGHYEQYF.

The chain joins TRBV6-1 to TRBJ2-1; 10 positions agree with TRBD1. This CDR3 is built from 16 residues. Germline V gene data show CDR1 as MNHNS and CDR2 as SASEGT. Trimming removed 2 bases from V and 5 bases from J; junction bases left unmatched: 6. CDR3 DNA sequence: TGTGCCAGCAGTGAACCGGACAGGGGGGGTAACAATGAGCAGTTCTTC. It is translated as CASSEPDRGGNNEQFF.

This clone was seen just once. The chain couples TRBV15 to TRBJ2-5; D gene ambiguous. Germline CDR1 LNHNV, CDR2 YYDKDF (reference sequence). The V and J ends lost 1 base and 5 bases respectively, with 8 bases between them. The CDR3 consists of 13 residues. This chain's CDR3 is CATSRGPIETQYF. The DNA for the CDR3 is TGTGCCACCAGCAGAGGGCCCATCGAGACCCAGTACTTC.

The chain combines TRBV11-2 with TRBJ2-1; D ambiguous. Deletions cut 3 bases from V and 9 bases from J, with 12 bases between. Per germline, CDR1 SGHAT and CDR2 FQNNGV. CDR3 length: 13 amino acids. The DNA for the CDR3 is TGTGCCAGCAGCTTGGCCCTAAGCGTTGAGCAGTTCTTC. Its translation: CASSLALSVEQFF.

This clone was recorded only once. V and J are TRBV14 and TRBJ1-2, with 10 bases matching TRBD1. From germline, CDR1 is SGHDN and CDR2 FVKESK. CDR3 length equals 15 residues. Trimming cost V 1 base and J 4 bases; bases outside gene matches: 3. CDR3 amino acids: CASSQGDRGSYGYTF. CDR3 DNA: TGTGCCAGCAGCCAAGGGGACAGGGGTAGCTATGGCTACACCTTC.

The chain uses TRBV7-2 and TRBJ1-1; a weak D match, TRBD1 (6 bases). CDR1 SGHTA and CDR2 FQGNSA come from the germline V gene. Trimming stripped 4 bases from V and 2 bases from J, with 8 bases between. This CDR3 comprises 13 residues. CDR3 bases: TGTGCCAGCAGCTACAGGGAAAACACTGAAGCTTTCTTT. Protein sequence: CASSYRENTEAFF.

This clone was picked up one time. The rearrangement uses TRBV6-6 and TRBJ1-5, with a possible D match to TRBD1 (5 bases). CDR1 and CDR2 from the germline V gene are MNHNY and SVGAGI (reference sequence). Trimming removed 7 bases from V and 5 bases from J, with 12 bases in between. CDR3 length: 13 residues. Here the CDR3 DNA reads TGTGCCAGCAACTTACAAGGGGATCAGCCCCAGCATTTT. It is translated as CASNLQGDQPQHF.

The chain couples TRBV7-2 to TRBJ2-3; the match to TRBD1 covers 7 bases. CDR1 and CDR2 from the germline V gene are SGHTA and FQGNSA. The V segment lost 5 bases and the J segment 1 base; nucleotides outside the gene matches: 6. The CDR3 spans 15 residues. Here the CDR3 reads CASSLRQGRTDTQYF. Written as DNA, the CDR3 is TGTGCCAGCAGCCTACGACAGGGACGCACAGATACGCAGTATTTT. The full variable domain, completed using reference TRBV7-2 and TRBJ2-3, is GAGVSQSPSNKVTEKGKDVELRCDPISGHTALYWYRQSLGQGLEFLIYFQGNSAPDKSGLPSDRFSAERTGGSVSTLTIQRTQQEDSAVYLCASSLRQGRTDTQYFGPGTRLTVL.

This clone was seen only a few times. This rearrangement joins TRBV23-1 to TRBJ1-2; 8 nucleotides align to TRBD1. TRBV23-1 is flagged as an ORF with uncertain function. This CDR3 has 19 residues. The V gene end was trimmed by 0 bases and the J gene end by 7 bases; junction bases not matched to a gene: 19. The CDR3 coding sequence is TGCGCCAGCAGTCAATCAGGAAATTCCCCGACAGGGGCCTTGTTTGGCTACACCTTC. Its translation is CASSQSGNSPTGALFGYTF.

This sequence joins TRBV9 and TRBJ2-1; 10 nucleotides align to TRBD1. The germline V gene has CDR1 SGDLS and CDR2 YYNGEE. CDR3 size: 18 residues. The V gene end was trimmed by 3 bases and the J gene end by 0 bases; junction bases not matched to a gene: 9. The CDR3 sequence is CASSAGTGVHSSYNEQFF. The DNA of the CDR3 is TGTGCCAGCAGCGCCGGGACAGGGGTCCATAGCTCCTACAATGAGCAGTTCTTC.

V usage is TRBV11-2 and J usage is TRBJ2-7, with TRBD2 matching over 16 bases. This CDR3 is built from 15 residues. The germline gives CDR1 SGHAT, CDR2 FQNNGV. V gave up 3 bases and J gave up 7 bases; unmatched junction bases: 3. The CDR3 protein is CASSLGTSGREEQYF. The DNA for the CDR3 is TGTGCCAGCAGCTTGGGGACTAGCGGGAGGGAGGAGCAGTACTTC.

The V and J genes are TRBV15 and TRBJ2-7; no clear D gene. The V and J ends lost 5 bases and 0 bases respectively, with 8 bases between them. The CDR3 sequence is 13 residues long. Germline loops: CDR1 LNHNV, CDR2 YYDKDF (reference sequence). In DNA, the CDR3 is TGTGCCACCAGCGCGGCACTCTCCTACGAGCAGTACTTC. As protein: CATSAALSYEQYF.

The CDR3 nucleotides read TGTGCCAGCAGCTTCCCGTCCGGACAGGGTTGGTATGGCTACACCTTC. It is translated as CASSFPSGQGWYGYTF. The rearrangement joins TRBV5-6 to TRBJ1-2, with TRBD1 identical over 8 bases. The V segment lost 2 bases and the J segment 5 bases; nucleotides outside the gene matches: 11. The V gene's germline CDR1 is SGHDT and CDR2 YYEEEE. CDR3 length: 16 residues.

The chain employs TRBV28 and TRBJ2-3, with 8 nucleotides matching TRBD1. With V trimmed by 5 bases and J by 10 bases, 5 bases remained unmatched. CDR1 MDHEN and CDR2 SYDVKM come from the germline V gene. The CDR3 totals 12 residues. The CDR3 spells CASSPDREAQYF. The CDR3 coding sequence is TGTGCCAGCAGTCCGGACAGGGAAGCGCAGTATTTT.

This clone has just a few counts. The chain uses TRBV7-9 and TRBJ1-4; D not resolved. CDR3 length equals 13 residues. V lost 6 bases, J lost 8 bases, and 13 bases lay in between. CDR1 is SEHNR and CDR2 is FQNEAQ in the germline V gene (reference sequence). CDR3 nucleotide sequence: TGTGCCAGCAGACCCGAGGGAGCGGAAAAACTGTTTTTT. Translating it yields CASRPEGAEKLFF. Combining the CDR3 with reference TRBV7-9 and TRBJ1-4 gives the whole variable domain DTGVSQNPRHKITKRGQNVTFRCDPISEHNRLYWYRQTLGQGPEFLTYFQNEAQLEKSRLLSDRFSAERPKGSFSTLEIQRTEQGDSAMYLCASRPEGAEKLFFGSGTQLSVL.

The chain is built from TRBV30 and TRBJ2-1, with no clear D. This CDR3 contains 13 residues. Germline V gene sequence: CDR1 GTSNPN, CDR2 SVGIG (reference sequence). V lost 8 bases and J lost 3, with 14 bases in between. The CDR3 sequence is CARTTLVYNEQFF. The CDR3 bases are TGTGCCCGGACGACCCTAGTCTACAATGAGCAGTTCTTC.

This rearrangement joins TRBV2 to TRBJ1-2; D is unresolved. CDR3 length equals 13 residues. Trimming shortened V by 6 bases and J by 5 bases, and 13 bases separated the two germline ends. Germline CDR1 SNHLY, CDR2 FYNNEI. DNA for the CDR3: TGTGCCAGCAGACCCCGGGGAGAGTATGGCTACACCTTC. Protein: CASRPRGEYGYTF.